The present T cell receptor (beta chain) was sequenced within a study of glioma-infiltrating T cells. General observations from the study: CDR3 overlap between tissue and blood was very small. Gliomas, especially low-grade, showed above-expected tissue-blood divergence; non-neoplastic patients showed below.

The table lists this clonotype with a few counts. Antigen: not known. TCR alpha and beta CDR3 regions were amplified from RNA using iRepertoire nested multiplex PCR. One-step reverse transcription and amplification started from approximately 100-400 ng of tissue mRNA or PBMC total RNA. Each CDR3 protein gets one entry after TCRdb re-called the multiplex PCR reads with MiXCR. The data hold 35,000 to 45,000 distinct CDR3 sequences, with about a fifth observed a single time. Germline assignment: CDR1 SGHAT and CDR2 FQNNGV. CDR3 length: 13 residues. V was trimmed by 5 bases and J by 2 bases, leaving 8 bases between them.

The chain recombines TRBV11-2 with TRBJ2-3, with D unresolved. The sequenced sample was glioma tissue, nonneoplastic brain tissue, or PBMCs (not recorded which). The clonotype originates from a human donor with low-grade glioma or glioblastoma, undergoing nonglioma brain surgery, or in good health (not recorded which). In nucleotides, the CDR3 is TGTGCCAGCAGCCCCCGACCCACAGATACGCAGTATTTT. It codes for CASSPRPTDTQYF.